A single sample is the source of the 28 T cell receptor beta chains below, sequenced in a study of graft-versus-host responses after intestinal transplantation. These TCRs' antigens remain unknown. Method: immunoSEQ multiplex PCR; TCRdb's copy keeps in-frame clones and lacks some. In the table there are about 85,000 clones, 80% to 95% of which are singletons. The input for sequencing was unstimulated CD8+ T cells sorted from spleen or lymph node cells, taken before transplant. The receptors shown here come from a human donor who was the organ donor for an intestinal transplant.

This clone has just a few counts. The gene calls are TRBV9 and TRBJ1-4, with TRBD1 matching over 7 bases. J lost 8 bases, V lost 5 bases, and 12 bases had no gene match. The CDR3 totals 15 residues. Germline values: CDR1 SGDLS, CDR2 YYNGEE. Here the CDR3 reads CASSPGEGALEKLFF. DNA for the CDR3: TGTGCCAGCAGTCCGGGGGAGGGGGCTTTGGAAAAACTGTTTTTT.

This chain links TRBV5-1 with TRBJ1-1; perhaps TRBD1 as D (6 bases). Germline-derived CDR1 and CDR2 are SGHRS and YFSETQ. CDR3 length: 14 amino acids. V shed 6 bases and J shed 3 bases, with 15 bases lying between them. In nucleotides, the CDR3 is TGCGCCAGCACTCCAGAGAACAGGGACACTGAAGCTTTCTTT. Translated: CASTPENRDTEAFF.

V and J are TRBV10-3 and TRBJ2-7; unclear D gene. Trimming took 6 bases from V and 1 from J, leaving 10 bases between them. CDR1 and CDR2 (germline): ENHRY, SYGVKD. The CDR3 spans 13 residues. The CDR3 loop reads CAIRKLNSYEQYF. CDR3 nucleotides: TGTGCCATCAGAAAGTTAAATTCCTACGAGCAGTACTTC.

The chain links TRBV5-1 to TRBJ1-1; D call uncertain. The CDR3 has 12 residues. Germline lookup yields CDR1 SGHRS and CDR2 YFSETQ. The V end was cut by 0 bases, the J end by 7 bases, with 7 bases between. The CDR3 DNA reads TGCGCCAGCAGCTTGGAAGGGAATGAAGCTTTCTTT. Its protein product is CASSLEGNEAFF.

CDR3 protein: CASSPFVGRVAEQYF. The CDR3, as DNA: TGTGCCAGCAGCCCTTTTGTCGGGAGGGTAGCCGAGCAGTACTTC. The J gene is TRBJ2-7, the V gene TRBV7-3, with 8 bases aligning to TRBD2. CDR3 length equals 15 residues. V gave up 5 bases and J gave up 6 bases; unmatched junction bases: 12. The germline V gene encodes CDR1 SGHTA and CDR2 FQGTGA.

The V gene is TRBV5-6, the J gene TRBJ1-2; the match to TRBD1 covers 9 bases. Per the germline V gene, CDR1 is SGHDT and CDR2 is YYEEEE. This CDR3 comprises 14 residues. V gave up 1 base and J gave up 5 bases; unmatched junction bases: 3. As DNA, the CDR3 is TGTGCCAGCAGCTTGTCCGGGACAGGGTATGGCTACACCTTC. It translates to CASSLSGTGYGYTF.

This clone has only one observation. The chain has TRBV7-6 and TRBJ1-2; TRBD1 might be the D (6 bases). This CDR3 region has 20 residues. V lost 4 bases to trimming and J lost 4 bases, with 31 bases between them. Looked up from germline, CDR1 is SGHVS and CDR2 is FNYEAQ. Written as DNA, the CDR3 is TGTGCCAGCAGCTCCGAACCCTCACGGGGGGGCTCACCCGGGGGCTATGGCTACACCTTC. Its protein is CASSSEPSRGGSPGGYGYTF. Together with reference TRBV7-6 and TRBJ1-2, the CDR3 gives the full variable domain: GAGVSQSPRYKVTKRGQDVALRCDPISGHVSLYWYRQALGQGPEFLTYFNYEAQQDKSGLPNDRFSAERPEGSISTLTIQRTEQRDSAMYRCASSSEPSRGGSPGGYGYTFGSGTRLTVV.

J is TRBJ2-7 and V is TRBV14; 10 bases agree with TRBD2. The CDR3 has 16 residues. Per the germline V gene, CDR1 is SGHDN and CDR2 is FVKESK. Germline trimming cut 0 bases from V and 3 bases from J; bases unmatched to any gene: 5. This CDR3 is CASSQDASGSDYEQYF. Here the CDR3 DNA reads TGTGCCAGCAGCCAAGATGCTAGCGGGAGTGACTACGAGCAGTACTTC.

The chain joins TRBV5-6 to TRBJ1-1; D remains unclear. The CDR3 consists of 14 residues. Germline CDR1 and CDR2: SGHDT and YYEEEE. V shed 2 bases and J shed 1 base, with 9 bases lying between them. CDR3 residues: CASSLSSGNTEAFF. In DNA form, the CDR3 reads TGTGCCAGCAGCTTAAGTAGTGGGAACACTGAAGCTTTCTTT.

V usage is TRBV19 and J usage is TRBJ2-1; 7 positions agree with TRBD2. The CDR3 runs to 15 residues. Germline CDR1 and CDR2: LNHDA and SQIVND (reference sequence). The V and J ends lost 4 bases and 7 bases, in that order; junction bases with no gene match: 10. The CDR3 protein is CASSTRTSSGNEQFF. CDR3 nucleotides: TGTGCCAGTAGTACCAGGACTAGTTCTGGGAATGAGCAGTTCTTC.

J is TRBJ2-7 and V is TRBV29-1; 8 bases line up with TRBD1. Unmatched junction bases numbered 1, after V lost 1 base and J lost 2 bases. The CDR3 has 13 residues. Germline CDR1 is SQVTM and CDR2 is ANQGSEA. The CDR3: CSVEGDRPYEQYF. The DNA for the CDR3 is TGCAGCGTTGAAGGGGACAGGCCCTACGAGCAGTACTTC.

The chain uses TRBV5-1 and TRBJ2-7; TRBD1 aligns across 8 bases. J lost 5 bases, V lost 0 bases, and 4 bases had no gene match. The length of the CDR3 is 14 residues. Germline CDR1 SGHRS, CDR2 YFSETQ. The DNA for the CDR3 is TGCGCCAGCAGCTTGGGACAGGGGAGCGACGAGCAGTACTTC. This sequence encodes CASSLGQGSDEQYF. The full variable domain, in which reference TRBV5-1 and TRBJ2-7 provide the parts outside the CDR3, is KAGVTQTPRYLIKTRGQQVTLSCSPISGHRSVSWYQQTPGQGLQFLFEYFSETQRNKGNFPGRFSGRQFSNSRSEMNVSTLELGDSALYLCASSLGQGSDEQYFGPGTRLTVT.

This sequence joins TRBV4-1 and TRBJ1-2, with a tentative D call TRBD1 (5 bases). V lost 0 bases, J lost 2 bases, and 10 bases lay in between. This CDR3 has 15 residues. Germline V gene data show CDR1 as MGHRA and CDR2 as YSYEKL. The CDR3 is CASSQEVRENYGYTF. Here the CDR3 DNA reads TGCGCCAGCAGCCAAGAAGTCAGGGAAAACTATGGCTACACCTTC.

The chain joins TRBV28 to TRBJ2-2; TRBD2 aligns across 9 bases. This CDR3 spans 16 amino acids. Germline assignment: CDR1 MDHEN and CDR2 SYDVKM. Trimming cost V 5 bases and J 4 bases; bases outside gene matches: 8. For the CDR3, the DNA is TGTGCCAGCAGTCCCTTAGCGGGAGTAAGCACCGGGGAGCTGTTTTTT. It encodes CASSPLAGVSTGELFF.

V is TRBV19 and J is TRBJ1-1; D remains unclear. Trimming removed 1 base at V and 8 bases at J, with 8 bases between. Germline values: CDR1 LNHDA, CDR2 SQIVND (reference sequence). This CDR3 region has 12 residues. The CDR3 nucleotides are TGTGCCAGTAGTATAGGTCCAGACGAAGCTTTCTTT. As protein: CASSIGPDEAFF.

The count of this clone is one. The V call is TRBV15, the J call TRBJ1-1, with a tentative D call TRBD1 (6 bases). V was pared by 0 bases and J by 3 bases, with 17 bases between. The CDR3 spans 17 residues. Germline V gene sequence: CDR1 LNHNV, CDR2 YYDKDF (reference sequence). In nucleotides, the CDR3 is TGTGCCACCAGCAGAGATGGGAGGGGGGATTGGGACACTGAAGCTTTCTTT. Encoded protein: CATSRDGRGDWDTEAFF.

This chain links TRBV5-7 with TRBJ1-5; D is possibly TRBD1 (5 bases). TRBV5-7 belongs to the ORF category, with a function that is uncertain. CDR3 size: 19 residues. V lost 1 base to trimming and J lost 0 bases, with 20 bases between them. The CDR3: CASSLWRQSFEYSNQPQHF. CDR3 DNA: TGTGCCAGCAGCTTGTGGCGACAGTCATTCGAATATAGCAATCAGCCCCAGCATTTT.

This clone occurred a few times. The chain uses TRBV18 and TRBJ1-3, with D unresolved. V gave up 3 bases and J gave up 0 bases, with 15 bases separating them. Germline V lookup: CDR1 KGHSH, CDR2 LQKENI. CDR3 size: 17 residues. DNA of the CDR3: TGTGCCAGCTCACCGCTTCAGGTAATCGACTCTGGAAACACCATATATTTT. This codes for CASSPLQVIDSGNTIYF. Together with reference TRBV18 and TRBJ1-3, the CDR3 gives the full variable domain: NAGVMQNPRHLVRRRGQEARLRCSPMKGHSHVYWYRQLPEEGLKFMVYLQKENIIDESGMPKERFSAEFPKEGPSILRIQQVVRGDSAAYFCASSPLQVIDSGNTIYFGEGSWLTVV.

The V gene is TRBV29-1, the J gene TRBJ2-1, with D hard to call. Germline V gene sequence: CDR1 SQVTM, CDR2 ANQGSEA. The V end was cut by 4 bases, the J end by 9 bases, with 16 bases between. This CDR3 is 13 amino acids long. The CDR3 loop is CSVVRADTSEQFF. The CDR3 DNA is TGCAGCGTTGTTAGGGCAGATACAAGTGAGCAGTTCTTC.

V and J are TRBV4-1 and TRBJ2-1; D not resolved. Germline CDR1 is MGHRA and CDR2 is YSYEKL. V dropped 1 base and J dropped 7 bases, with 8 bases sitting between them. This CDR3 region has 13 residues. CDR3 nucleotides: TGCGCCAGCAGCCAAGGCCGAGGTAATGAGCAGTTCTTC. Translated, it gives CASSQGRGNEQFF.

This clone is a singleton in its sample. V and J are TRBV9 and TRBJ2-3; the D gene is possibly TRBD2 (6 bases). Germline V gives CDR1 SGDLS, CDR2 YYNGEE. CDR3 length: 16 residues. Between the trimmed V and J ends, which lost 4 bases and 3 bases, there was a span of 18 bases. DNA for the CDR3: TGTGCCAGCAGCCCCCGAGGGGCGGGACCGACAGATACGCAGTATTTT. Translated, it gives CASSPRGAGPTDTQYF.

The V and J genes are TRBV27 and TRBJ2-7; D might be TRBD1 (6 bases). V lost 5 bases and J 5 bases, leaving 13 bases between the germline ends. This CDR3 is built from 13 residues. The V gene's germline CDR1 is MNHEY and CDR2 SMNVEV (reference sequence). As DNA, the CDR3 is TGTGCCAGCAGTCCCGGGACAATCGACGAGCAGTACTTC. Residues: CASSPGTIDEQYF.

The chain combines TRBV18 with TRBJ1-2; 8 positions agree with TRBD1. The CDR3 runs to 16 residues. The germline V gene has CDR1 KGHSH and CDR2 LQKENI. The V segment lost 5 bases and the J segment 5 bases; nucleotides outside the gene matches: 13. The CDR3 region is CASSSHRQGRPYGYTF. The CDR3 bases are TGTGCCAGCTCATCACACCGACAGGGGCGTCCTTATGGCTACACCTTC.

This chain uses TRBV4-2 with TRBJ1-6; D unresolved. The CDR3 is 19 amino acids. Germline CDR1 is LGHNA and CDR2 is YNFKEQ. Trimming took off 0 bases at V and 13 bases at J, with 28 bases between the two ends. CDR3 residues: CASSQDGGGLLDSLVPLHF. In DNA form, the CDR3 reads TGTGCCAGCAGCCAAGATGGAGGAGGGCTTTTAGACTCCCTGGTTCCCCTCCACTTT.

The chain links TRBV19 to TRBJ1-2, with D perhaps TRBD1 (5 bases). This CDR3 contains 13 residues. Looked up from germline, CDR1 is LNHDA and CDR2 is SQIVND (reference sequence). V was clipped by 6 bases and J by 8 bases, with 16 bases between them. The CDR3: CASRGRGRAGYTF. CDR3 in DNA: TGTGCCAGTAGGGGTCGCGGCAGGGCCGGCTACACCTTC.

This clone was observed a single time. The J gene is TRBJ2-3, the V gene TRBV28, with TRBD2 matching over 9 bases. Germline CDR1 and CDR2: MDHEN and SYDVKM. Losses at the gene ends were 6 bases for V and 6 bases for J; bases not matched to a gene: 7. The CDR3 consists of 14 residues. CDR3 in amino acids: CASSPGTSSDTQYF. The CDR3 region has the DNA TGTGCCAGCAGCCCCGGGACTAGCTCTGATACGCAGTATTTT.

This chain uses TRBV5-4 with TRBJ2-2, with 11 nucleotides matching TRBD2. CDR1 and CDR2 from the germline V gene are SGHNT and YYREEE (reference sequence). The V and J ends lost 2 bases and 6 bases, in that order; junction bases with no gene match: 6. CDR3 size: 16 residues. This chain's CDR3 is CASSFTSGRSSGELFF. The CDR3 DNA sequence: TGTGCCAGCAGCTTTACTAGCGGGAGATCATCCGGGGAGCTGTTTTTT.

V is TRBV7-6 and J is TRBJ1-6; 7 nucleotides agree with TRBD1. The CDR3 has 15 amino acids. CDR1 and CDR2 from the germline V gene are SGHVS and FNYEAQ. Trimming cost V 5 bases and J 7 bases; bases outside gene matches: 8. The DNA for the CDR3 is TGTGCCAGCAGCCCCAGACAGGGTGCGAATTCACCCCTCCACTTT. This gives the protein CASSPRQGANSPLHF. The variable domain in full, completed from reference TRBV7-6 and TRBJ1-6, reads GAGVSQSPRYKVTKRGQDVALRCDPISGHVSLYWYRQALGQGPEFLTYFNYEAQQDKSGLPNDRFSAERPEGSISTLTIQRTEQRDSAMYRCASSPRQGANSPLHFGNGTRLTVT.